The clone carrying this T cell receptor beta chain turned up a few times. Germline V CDR1 and CDR2: MRHNA, SNTAGT. CDR3 length: 14 amino acids. Trimming left V 5 bases short and J 1 base short, with 11 bases between. One entry per CDR3 protein results from TCRdb running MiXCR on the RT-PCR reads. Found here are roughly 230,000 distinct CDR3 sequences, roughly 14% of them singletons; the top ten hold under 14%. This entry comes from a study of patients and donors after allogeneic stem cell transplantation. The sequence came from a human donor who was either an allogeneic HSCT recipient or a stem cell or donor lymphocyte infusion donor (not recorded which). It is not recorded whose cells these are; they may come from a transplant donor. Input material: blood, either unsorted or a sorted T cell fraction (not recorded which). This chain joins TRBV6-4 and TRBJ1-1; D is unclear. The CDR3 sequence: CASSLSPENTEAFF. The CDR3 nucleotides are TGTGCCAGCAGTCTCAGCCCGGAGAACACTGAAGCTTTCTTT.